These T cell receptor beta chains were read from a single sample in a study of PD-L1 blockade in urothelial cancer. Sequencing used immunoSEQ multiplex PCR; TCRdb keeps in-frame clones, though not all of them. Altogether tens of thousands of clones are present, less than 90% being singletons, with the ten largest covering approximately 14%. Sequencing used PBMCs, obtained around atezolizumab (anti-PD-L1) treatment. The receptor source for this set is a man aged 65 to 79 with urothelial cancer. Each CDR3 is given with its conserved first and last residue. A D gene is named only where the DNA matches it firmly. Size values are once, few and many counts, or a class for expanded clones, and some rows have none.

V: TRBV4-1; J: TRBJ2-1; size: few; D: -; DNA: TGCGCCAGCAGCCAAGATAGCCCAGGGCCCTACAATGAGCAGTTCTTC; CDR3: CASSQDSPGPYNEQFF
V: TRBV5-1; J: TRBJ2-7; size: -; D: -; DNA: TGCGCCAGCACGCTAGGAGCGCATCAAGAGCAGTACTTC; CDR3: CASTLGAHQEQYF
V: TRBV19; J: TRBJ1-1; size: -; D: TRBD1; DNA: TGTGCCAGTAGTACCCGAAGGACAGGGCCCATGAACACTGAAGCTTTCTTT; CDR3: CASSTRRTGPMNTEAFF
V: TRBV7-6; J: TRBJ2-7; size: -; D: -; DNA: TGTGCCAGCAGGCTCGCGAGCTCCTACGAGCAGTACTTC; CDR3: CASRLASSYEQYF
V: TRBV9; J: TRBJ2-5; size: -; D: -; DNA: TGTGCCAGCAGCGTAGCTACGGGTCAGCAAGAGACCCAGTACTTC; CDR3: CASSVATGQQETQYF
V: TRBV15; J: TRBJ1-1; size: -; D: TRBD1; DNA: TGTGCCACCAGCAGAGATCGGACAGGGTCCACTGAAGCTTTCTTT; CDR3: CATSRDRTGSTEAFF
V: TRBV15; J: TRBJ2-1; size: -; D: TRBD1; DNA: TGTGCCACCAGCAGAGGGGCCGGGACAGGGGTTTCCTCTAAGCAGTTCTTC; CDR3: CATSRGAGTGVSSKQFF
V: TRBV2; J: TRBJ1-1; size: -; D: -; DNA: TGTGCCAGCAGTGAAAGGTTGGGGAGGGGTCTGAACACTGAAGCTTTCTTT; CDR3: CASSERLGRGLNTEAFF
V: TRBV10-3; J: TRBJ1-4; size: -; D: -; DNA: TGTGCCATCAGTGACCAAAGGGGCCCAACTAATGAAAAACTGTTTTTT; CDR3: CAISDQRGPTNEKLFF
V: TRBV6-6; J: TRBJ2-5; size: -; D: TRBD2; DNA: TGTGCCAGCAGTCTAGCGGGATTCCAAGAGACCCAGTACTTC; CDR3: CASSLAGFQETQYF
V: TRBV14; J: TRBJ2-1; size: few; D: -; DNA: TGTGCCAGCAGCCAAGACCTCGAGCAGTTCTTC; CDR3: CASSQDLEQFF
V: TRBV29-1; J: TRBJ1-1; size: -; D: -; DNA: TGCAGCGCCGGGTCTCTGAACACTGAAGCTTTCTTT; CDR3: CSAGSLNTEAFF
V: TRBV18; J: TRBJ2-4; size: -; D: TRBD1; DNA: TGTGCCAGCTCATCCGGGACAGGTGAAGTTCAGTACTTC; CDR3: CASSSGTGEVQYF
V: TRBV4-1; J: TRBJ2-1; size: -; D: -; DNA: TGCGCCAGCAGCCAAGGTGGGAGTAGAAATGAGCAGTTCTTC; CDR3: CASSQGGSRNEQFF
V: TRBV19; J: TRBJ2-1; size: -; D: -; DNA: TGTGCCAGTACCCTCCGGGGTAGCGGAGGGAATGAGCAGTTCTTC; CDR3: CASTLRGSGGNEQFF
V: TRBV7-9; J: TRBJ2-5; size: once; D: -; DNA: TGTGCCAGCAGCGATCAGAGGTACCAAGAGACCCAGTACTTC; CDR3: CASSDQRYQETQYF
V: TRBV6-4; J: TRBJ2-1; size: -; D: TRBD1; DNA: TGTGCCAGTGCCACCGGGACAGCGTACAATGAGCAGTTCTTC; CDR3: CASATGTAYNEQFF
V: TRBV5-4; J: TRBJ1-2; size: -; D: TRBD1; DNA: TGTGCCAGCAGTCGACAGGGGGCAAACTATGGCTACACCTTC; CDR3: CASSRQGANYGYTF
V: TRBV6-1; J: TRBJ2-7; size: once; D: TRBD1; DNA: TGTGCCCTAAGTGGGGGGACAGGGCAGTACGAGCAGTACTTC; CDR3: CALSGGTGQYEQYF
V: TRBV11-2; J: TRBJ2-7; size: -; D: -; DNA: TGTGCCAGCAGCCCTAAGGGGTACGAGCAGTACTTC; CDR3: CASSPKGYEQYF
V: TRBV4-2; J: TRBJ2-1; size: -; D: -; DNA: TGTGCCAGCAGCGAGCTACTAGGGAGCTCCTACAATGAGCAGTTCTTC; CDR3: CASSELLGSSYNEQFF
V: TRBV10-2; J: TRBJ2-1; size: -; D: -; DNA: TGCGCCAGCTGCACCCCACAAGACAATGAGCAGTTCTTC; CDR3: CASCTPQDNEQFF
V: TRBV5-1; J: TRBJ2-7; size: -; D: TRBD2; DNA: TGCGCCAGCAGCTCGGTAGCGGGAGTGACCGAGCAGTACTTC; CDR3: CASSSVAGVTEQYF
V: TRBV19; J: TRBJ2-7; size: -; D: TRBD2; DNA: TGTGCCAGTAGTATAGGAGGAACTAGCGGAACCTACGAGCAGTACTTC; CDR3: CASSIGGTSGTYEQYF
V: TRBV19; J: TRBJ1-5; size: once; D: -; DNA: TGTGCCAGTAGTATAAGAGAAGGAGGTCAGCCCCAGCATTTT; CDR3: CASSIREGGQPQHF
V: TRBV6-6; J: TRBJ1-2; size: once; D: TRBD1; DNA: TGTGCCAGCAACACACAGGGGGGGGGCATAGATGGCTACACCTTC; CDR3: CASNTQGGGIDGYTF
V: TRBV9; J: TRBJ2-5; size: -; D: -; DNA: TGTGCCAGCAGCGTAGGGGGCCGCGGAACTCAAGAGACCCAGTACTTC; CDR3: CASSVGGRGTQETQYF
V: TRBV4-2; J: TRBJ2-1; size: -; D: TRBD2; DNA: TGTGCCAGCAGCCAAGTGGCTAGCGGGACGGGTGAGCAGTTCTTC; CDR3: CASSQVASGTGEQFF
V: TRBV5-1; J: TRBJ2-6; size: -; D: -; DNA: TGCGCCAGCAAAGCCGAGAGCTCTGGGGCCAACGTCCTGACTTTC; CDR3: CASKAESSGANVLTF
V: TRBV10-1; J: TRBJ2-5; size: -; D: TRBD2; DNA: TGCGCCAGCAGTGAGGCGGGGGATCCTAAAGAGACCCAGTACTTC; CDR3: CASSEAGDPKETQYF
V: TRBV29-1; J: TRBJ2-1; size: -; D: -; DNA: TGCAGCGTTGAAGAATACCGACTCGGGTTCTTC; CDR3: CSVEEYRLGFF
V: TRBV4-2; J: TRBJ2-4; size: -; D: -; DNA: TGTGCCAGCAGCCAAGATCCTGCCAGGTACAACATTCAGTACTTC; CDR3: CASSQDPARYNIQYF
V: TRBV7-8; J: TRBJ2-3; size: -; D: -; DNA: TGTGCCAGCAGCTTCTCCGACAGAAGCACAGATACGCAGTATTTT; CDR3: CASSFSDRSTDTQYF
V: TRBV30; J: TRBJ1-1; size: -; D: -; DNA: TGTGCCTGGAGGTGGGGGGGGACCACTGAAGCTTTCTTT; CDR3: CAWRWGGTTEAFF
V: TRBV6-5; J: TRBJ2-7; size: -; D: TRBD1; DNA: TGTGCCAGCAGTTACAGCCCACAGGGGCCCTACGAGCAGTACTTC; CDR3: CASSYSPQGPYEQYF
V: TRBV5-8; J: TRBJ2-3; size: -; D: -; DNA: TGTGCCAGCAGCTTAGCTCTGGCGGGTGGCAGATACGCGTATTTT; CDR3: CASSLALAGGRYAYF
V: TRBV9; J: TRBJ2-1; size: -; D: TRBD2; DNA: TGTGCCAGCAGCGTCCGGGAGGGGACCTACAATGAGCAGTTCTTC; CDR3: CASSVREGTYNEQFF